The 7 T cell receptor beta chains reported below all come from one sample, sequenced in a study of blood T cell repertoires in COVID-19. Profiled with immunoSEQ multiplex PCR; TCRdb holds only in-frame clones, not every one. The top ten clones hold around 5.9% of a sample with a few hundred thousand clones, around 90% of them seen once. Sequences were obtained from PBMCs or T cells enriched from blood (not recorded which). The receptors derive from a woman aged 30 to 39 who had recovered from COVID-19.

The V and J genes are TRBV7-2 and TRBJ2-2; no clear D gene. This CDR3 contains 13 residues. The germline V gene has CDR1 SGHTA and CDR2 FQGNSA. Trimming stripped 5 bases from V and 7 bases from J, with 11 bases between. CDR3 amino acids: CASSPGHGGELFF. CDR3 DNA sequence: TGTGCCAGCAGCCCTGGCCATGGCGGGGAGCTGTTTTTT.

The DNA for the CDR3 is TGTGCCAGCAGTGAAGCTCCCGTATCTCTCACCTTC. Translated: CASSEAPVSLTF. The chain recombines TRBV2 with TRBJ1-2; D remains ambiguous. Per germline, CDR1 SNHLY and CDR2 FYNNEI. The CDR3 sequence is 12 residues long. V dropped 0 bases and J dropped 13 bases, with 12 bases sitting between them.

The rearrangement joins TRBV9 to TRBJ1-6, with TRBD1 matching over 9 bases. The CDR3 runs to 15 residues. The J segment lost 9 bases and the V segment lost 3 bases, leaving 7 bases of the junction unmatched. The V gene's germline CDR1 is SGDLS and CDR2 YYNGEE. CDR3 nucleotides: TGTGCCAGCAGCGGCGGGACAGGGCTAGGTTCACCCCTCCACTTT. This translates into CASSGGTGLGSPLHF. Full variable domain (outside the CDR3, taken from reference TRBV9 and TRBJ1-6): DSGVTQTPKHLITATGQRVTLRCSPRSGDLSVYWYQQSLDQGLQFLIQYYNGEERAKGNILERFSAQQFPDLHSELNLSSLELGDSALYFCASSGGTGLGSPLHFGNGTRLTVT.

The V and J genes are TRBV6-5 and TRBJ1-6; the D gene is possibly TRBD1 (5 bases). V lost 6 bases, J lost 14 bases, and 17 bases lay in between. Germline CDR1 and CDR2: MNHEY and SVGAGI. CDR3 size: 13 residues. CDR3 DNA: TGTGCCAGCAGCACCCTTGACAGCCGAGCCCTCCACTTT. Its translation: CASSTLDSRALHF.

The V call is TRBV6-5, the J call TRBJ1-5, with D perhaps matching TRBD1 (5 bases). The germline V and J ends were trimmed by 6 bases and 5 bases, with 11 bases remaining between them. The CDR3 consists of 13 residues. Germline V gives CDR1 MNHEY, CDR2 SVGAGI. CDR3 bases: TGTGCCAGCAGAACAGGCAGGGATCAGCCCCAGCATTTT. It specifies CASRTGRDQPQHF.

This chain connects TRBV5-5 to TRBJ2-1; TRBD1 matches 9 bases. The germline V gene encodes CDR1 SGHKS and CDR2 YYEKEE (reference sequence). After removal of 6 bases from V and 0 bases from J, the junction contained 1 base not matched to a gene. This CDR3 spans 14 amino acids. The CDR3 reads CASTTGGSYNEQFF. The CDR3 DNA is TGTGCCAGCACGACAGGGGGCTCCTACAATGAGCAGTTCTTC. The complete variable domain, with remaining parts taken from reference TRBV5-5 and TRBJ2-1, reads DAGVTQSPTHLIKTRGQQVTLRCSPISGHKSVSWYQQVLGQGPQFIFQYYEKEERGRGNFPDRFSARQFPNYSSELNVNALLLGDSALYLCASTTGGSYNEQFFGPGTRLTVL.

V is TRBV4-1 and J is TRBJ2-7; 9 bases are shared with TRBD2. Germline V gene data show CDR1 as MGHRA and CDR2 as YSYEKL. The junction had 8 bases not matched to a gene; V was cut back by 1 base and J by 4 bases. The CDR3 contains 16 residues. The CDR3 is CASSQAPGLASYEQYF. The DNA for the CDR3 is TGCGCCAGCAGCCAAGCACCGGGACTAGCATCTTACGAGCAGTACTTC.